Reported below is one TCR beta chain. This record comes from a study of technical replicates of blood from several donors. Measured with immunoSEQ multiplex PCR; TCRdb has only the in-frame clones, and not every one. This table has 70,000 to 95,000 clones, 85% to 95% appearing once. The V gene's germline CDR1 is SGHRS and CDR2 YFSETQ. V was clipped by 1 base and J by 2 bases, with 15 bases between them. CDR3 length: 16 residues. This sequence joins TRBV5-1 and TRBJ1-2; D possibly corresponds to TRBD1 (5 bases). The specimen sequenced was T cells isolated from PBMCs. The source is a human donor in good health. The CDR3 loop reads CASSLLPSGGNYGYTF. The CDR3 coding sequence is TGCGCCAGCAGCTTGCTACCGAGCGGGGGGAACTATGGCTACACCTTC.